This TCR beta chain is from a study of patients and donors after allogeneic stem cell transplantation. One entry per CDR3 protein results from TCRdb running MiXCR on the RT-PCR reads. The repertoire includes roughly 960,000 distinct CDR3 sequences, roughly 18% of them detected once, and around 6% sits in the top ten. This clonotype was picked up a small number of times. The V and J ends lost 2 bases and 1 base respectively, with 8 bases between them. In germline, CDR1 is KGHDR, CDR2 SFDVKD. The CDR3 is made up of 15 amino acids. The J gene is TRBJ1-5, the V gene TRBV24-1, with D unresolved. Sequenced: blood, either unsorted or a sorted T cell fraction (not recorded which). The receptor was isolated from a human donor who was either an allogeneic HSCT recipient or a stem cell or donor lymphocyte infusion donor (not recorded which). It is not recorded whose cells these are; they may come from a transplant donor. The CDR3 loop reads CATSDSVGSNQPQHF. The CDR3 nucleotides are TGTGCCACCAGTGATTCGGTGGGGAGCAATCAGCCCCAGCATTTT.